A selection of T cell receptor beta chains follows, all from one sample in a study of Ad26.COV2.S vaccination and SARS-CoV-2 variants. Repertoires were generated with immunoSEQ multiplex PCR, while TCRdb's copy carries only in-frame clones and drops some. The data contain 300,000 to 500,000 clones, 80% to 90% of them singletons. This specimen was peripheral blood, taken in a trial of Ad26.COV2.S vaccine versus placebo. The receptors originated from a person between 18 and 65 years old who received the Ad26.COV2.S COVID-19 vaccine or a placebo. Each CDR3 is given with its conserved first and last residue. The order of the fields is clone size, V gene, J gene, CDR3 length, D gene, CDR3 DNA, CDR3 protein. A D gene is named only where the DNA matches it firmly. Clone size appears in some rows only: once, few, many, or a class for an expanded clone.

clone_size: NA; v_call: TRBV7-2; j_call: TRBJ2-2; cdr3_length: 14; d_call: NA; cdr3_nt: TGTGCCAGCAGCTTATTCGGGGGGCCCGGGGAGCTGTTTTTT; cdr3_aa: CASSLFGGPGELFF
clone_size: NA; v_call: TRBV19; j_call: TRBJ1-3; cdr3_length: 18; d_call: NA; cdr3_nt: TGTGCCAGTACTTCCCACCCGGGGGGGAAAGGAGGAGGAAACACCATATATTTT; cdr3_aa: CASTSHPGGKGGGNTIYF
clone_size: NA; v_call: TRBV18; j_call: TRBJ1-2; cdr3_length: 13; d_call: NA; cdr3_nt: TGTGCCAGCTCACCGGACGGTTCCTATGGCTACACCTTC; cdr3_aa: CASSPDGSYGYTF
clone_size: NA; v_call: TRBV11-2; j_call: TRBJ1-3; cdr3_length: 14; d_call: NA; cdr3_nt: TGTGCCAGCAGCTTAGCGGCGGACGGAAACACCATATATTTT; cdr3_aa: CASSLAADGNTIYF
clone_size: NA; v_call: TRBV19; j_call: TRBJ1-2; cdr3_length: 16; d_call: NA; cdr3_nt: TGTGCCAGTAGTATAGCCCACCCTGGGGGCGACTATGGCTACACCTTC; cdr3_aa: CASSIAHPGGDYGYTF
clone_size: few; v_call: TRBV12-5; j_call: TRBJ1-1; cdr3_length: 13; d_call: TRBD1; cdr3_nt: TGTGCTAGTGAGAGGACAGGGGATACTGAAGCTTTCTTT; cdr3_aa: CASERTGDTEAFF
clone_size: NA; v_call: TRBV4-3; j_call: TRBJ2-3; cdr3_length: 18; d_call: TRBD1; cdr3_nt: TGCGCCAGCAGCCAAGATCGCCGTGACAGGGGAATACTAGATACGCAGTATTTT; cdr3_aa: CASSQDRRDRGILDTQYF
clone_size: NA; v_call: TRBV6-1; j_call: TRBJ2-5; cdr3_length: 12; d_call: NA; cdr3_nt: TGTGCCAGCAGTGAAGATGGGGACCGCTGCTACTTC; cdr3_aa: CASSEDGDRCYF
clone_size: NA; v_call: TRBV19; j_call: TRBJ1-5; cdr3_length: 18; d_call: TRBD1; cdr3_nt: TGTGCCAGTAGACGAGGACAGGGGGGGCCGGGGAGCAATCAGCCCCAGCATTTT; cdr3_aa: CASRRGQGGPGSNQPQHF
clone_size: NA; v_call: TRBV6-2/TRBV6-3; j_call: TRBJ2-3; cdr3_length: 15; d_call: NA; cdr3_nt: TGTGCCAGCAGTTACTCCCGGGGTCCCACAGATACGCAGTATTTT; cdr3_aa: CASSYSRGPTDTQYF
clone_size: NA; v_call: TRBV11-3; j_call: TRBJ2-3; cdr3_length: 15; d_call: TRBD1; cdr3_nt: TGTGCCAGCAGCGCCTCCGGGACAGGGAAAGATACGCAGTATTTT; cdr3_aa: CASSASGTGKDTQYF
clone_size: NA; v_call: TRBV23-1; j_call: TRBJ1-5; cdr3_length: 14; d_call: NA; cdr3_nt: TGCGCCAGCAGTCAGACAGGCAGTTTTCAGCCCCAGCATTTT; cdr3_aa: CASSQTGSFQPQHF
clone_size: NA; v_call: TRBV6-5; j_call: TRBJ1-3; cdr3_length: 14; d_call: NA; cdr3_nt: TGTGCCAGCAGTTCCGGGGGTAGTGGAAACACCATATATTTT; cdr3_aa: CASSSGGSGNTIYF
clone_size: NA; v_call: TRBV30; j_call: TRBJ2-2; cdr3_length: 16; d_call: NA; cdr3_nt: TGTGCCTGGAGTGCCTGGGACCGTTCAAACACCGGGGAGCTGTTTTTT; cdr3_aa: CAWSAWDRSNTGELFF
clone_size: NA; v_call: TRBV3-1/TRBV3-2; j_call: TRBJ2-3; cdr3_length: 14; d_call: NA; cdr3_nt: TGTGCCAGCAGCCAAGTCAGCGAGACAGATACGCAGTATTTT; cdr3_aa: CASSQVSETDTQYF
clone_size: NA; v_call: TRBV18; j_call: TRBJ1-1; cdr3_length: 13; d_call: NA; cdr3_nt: TGTGCCAGCTCACCCGTAAGGAACACTGAAGCTTTCTTT; cdr3_aa: CASSPVRNTEAFF
clone_size: NA; v_call: TRBV6-5; j_call: TRBJ2-5; cdr3_length: 13; d_call: TRBD2; cdr3_nt: TGTGCCAGCAGACCTAGCGGGGGCGAGACCCAGTACTTC; cdr3_aa: CASRPSGGETQYF
clone_size: NA; v_call: TRBV7-2; j_call: TRBJ1-2; cdr3_length: 15; d_call: NA; cdr3_nt: TGTGCCAGCAGCTTGAACCCGCGACCCGACGGGGGCTACACCTTC; cdr3_aa: CASSLNPRPDGGYTF
clone_size: NA; v_call: TRBV19; j_call: TRBJ1-6; cdr3_length: 18; d_call: TRBD1; cdr3_nt: TGTGCCAGTAGTGCTGGGGGGACAGTCTACTCCTATAATTCACCCCTCCACTTT; cdr3_aa: CASSAGGTVYSYNSPLHF
clone_size: NA; v_call: TRBV6-5; j_call: TRBJ2-2; cdr3_length: 13; d_call: NA; cdr3_nt: TGTGCCAGCACCTCCGGTGGCACCGGGGAGCTGTTTTTT; cdr3_aa: CASTSGGTGELFF
clone_size: few; v_call: TRBV5-1; j_call: TRBJ1-1; cdr3_length: 13; d_call: NA; cdr3_nt: TGCGCCAGCAGCTTGGTTGTGAACACTGAAGCTTTCTTT; cdr3_aa: CASSLVVNTEAFF
clone_size: NA; v_call: TRBV6-5; j_call: TRBJ2-1; cdr3_length: 11; d_call: NA; cdr3_nt: TGTGCCAGCGGCAGGGGCGATGAGCAGTTCTTC; cdr3_aa: CASGRGDEQFF
clone_size: NA; v_call: TRBV5-1; j_call: TRBJ1-2; cdr3_length: 13; d_call: NA; cdr3_nt: TGCGCCAGCACCGGAAACAGGGATGTGGGCTACACCTTC; cdr3_aa: CASTGNRDVGYTF
clone_size: once; v_call: TRBV5-5; j_call: TRBJ1-6; cdr3_length: 17; d_call: TRBD1; cdr3_nt: TGTGCCAGCAGCTTGCGGGATCAGGGACAGATTAATTCACCCCTCCACTTT; cdr3_aa: CASSLRDQGQINSPLHF